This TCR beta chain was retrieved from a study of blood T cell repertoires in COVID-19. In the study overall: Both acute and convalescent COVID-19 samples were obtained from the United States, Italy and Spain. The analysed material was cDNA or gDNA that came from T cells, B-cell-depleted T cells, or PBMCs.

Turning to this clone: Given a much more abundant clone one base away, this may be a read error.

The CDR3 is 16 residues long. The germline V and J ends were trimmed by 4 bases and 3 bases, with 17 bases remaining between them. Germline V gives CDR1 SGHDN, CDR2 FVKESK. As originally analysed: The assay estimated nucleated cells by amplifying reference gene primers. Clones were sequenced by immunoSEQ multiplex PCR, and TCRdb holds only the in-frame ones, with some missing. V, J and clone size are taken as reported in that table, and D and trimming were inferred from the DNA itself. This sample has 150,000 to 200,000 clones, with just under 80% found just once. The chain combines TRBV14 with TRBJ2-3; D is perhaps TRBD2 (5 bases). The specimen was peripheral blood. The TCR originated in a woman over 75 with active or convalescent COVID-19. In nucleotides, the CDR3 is TGTGCCAGCAGCCCCTCCACTAGGAGGAGAACAGATACGCAGTATTTT. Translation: CASSPSTRRRTDTQYF.